Following are 15 T cell receptor beta chains from one sample sequenced in a study of T cell repertoires in cytomegalovirus infection. Each CDR3 protein gets one entry after TCRdb re-called the reads with MiXCR. The sample lists some 440,000 distinct CDR3 sequences, roughly a third occurring once. Sequenced input: PBMCs. The receptor set was obtained from a human donor in good health (CMV status not recorded). Some clones in this sample may be carry-over from other donors' samples.

The chain recombines TRBV24-1 with TRBJ2-7; 7 positions match TRBD1. The CDR3 runs 13 residues. From germline, CDR1 is KGHDR and CDR2 SFDVKD. The ends lost 4 bases at V and 3 bases at J; junction bases unmatched: 2. This CDR3 reads CATSDRDSYEQYF. The DNA for the CDR3 is TGTGCCACCAGTGACAGGGACAGCTACGAGCAGTACTTC.

This clonotype was counted between two and nine times. This rearrangement joins TRBV6-1 to TRBJ1-1, with D unclear. Trimming left V 2 bases short and J 4 bases short, with 14 bases between. The CDR3 contains 15 residues. Germline values: CDR1 MNHNS, CDR2 SASEGT. Here the CDR3 DNA reads TGTGCCAGCAGTGAAAATGGGCCGCTGCGCACTGAAGCTTTCTTT. Translated: CASSENGPLRTEAFF.

This clonotype was seen at least ten times. This chain uses TRBV7-2 with TRBJ2-1, with D possibly matching TRBD2 (6 bases). Germline V gives CDR1 SGHTA, CDR2 FQGNSA. The CDR3 has 12 amino acids. Trimming stripped 5 bases from V and 4 bases from J, with 6 bases between. CDR3 bases: TGTGCCAGCAGCGGGACTTACAATGAGCAGTTCTTC. Residues: CASSGTYNEQFF.

This clonotype came up a few times. The CDR3 loop reads CASSSAATDPSGNTIYF. The CDR3 bases are TGTGCCAGCAGCAGCGCTGCGACGGACCCTTCTGGAAACACCATATATTTT. The V and J genes are TRBV12-3 or TRBV12-4 and TRBJ1-3; D is unclear. This CDR3 has 17 residues. V lost 6 bases and J lost 1, with 19 bases in between.

The table lists this clonotype with many counts. This chain connects TRBV7-8 to TRBJ1-6; D is perhaps TRBD1 (5 bases). In germline, CDR1 is SGHVS, CDR2 FQNEAQ. CDR3 length: 15 amino acids. Trimming took 6 bases from V and 10 from J, leaving 19 bases between them. The CDR3 DNA reads as TGTGCCAGCAGTCCCGCCCGCCGGGGGGACTCACCCCTCCACTTT. Translation gives CASSPARRGDSPLHF.

This clonotype was detected many times. The chain couples TRBV7-8 to TRBJ1-2; no reliable D call. This CDR3 has 16 amino acids. V lost 1 base, J lost 7 bases, and 19 bases lay in between. CDR1 and CDR2 from the germline V gene are SGHVS and FQNEAQ. The CDR3 DNA is TGTGCCAGCAGCTTAGTTGGCTCAGACCCCTCTGGTGGCTACACCTTC. It specifies CASSLVGSDPSGGYTF. The variable domain in full, completed from reference TRBV7-8 and TRBJ1-2, reads GAGVSQSPRYKVAKRGQDVALRCDPISGHVSLFWYQQALGQGPEFLTYFQNEAQLDKSGLPSDRFFAERPEGSVSTLKIQRTQQEDSAVYLCASSLVGSDPSGGYTFGSGTRLTVV.

This chain connects TRBV7-6 to TRBJ1-6; tentative D call: TRBD1 (6 bases). The CDR3 is 12 residues long. Per germline, CDR1 SGHVS and CDR2 FNYEAQ. Trimming removed 5 bases at V and 10 bases at J, with 9 bases between. The CDR3 here is CASSQGQSPLHF. The CDR3 DNA sequence: TGTGCCAGCAGCCAGGGGCAGTCACCCCTCCACTTT. The whole variable domain, filled in from reference TRBV7-6 and TRBJ1-6, reads GAGVSQSPRYKVTKRGQDVALRCDPISGHVSLYWYRQALGQGPEFLTYFNYEAQQDKSGLPNDRFSAERPEGSISTLTIQRTEQRDSAMYRCASSQGQSPLHFGNGTRLTVT.

This clonotype was counted at least ten times. The chain uses TRBV7-6 and TRBJ2-5, with TRBD1 identical over 9 bases. The CDR3 runs 15 residues. Germline values: CDR1 SGHVS, CDR2 FNYEAQ. The trim removed 4 bases at V and 3 bases at J, leaving 6 bases unmatched. The CDR3 is CASSSPRTGEETQYF. The CDR3 coding sequence is TGTGCCAGCAGCTCACCCCGGACAGGGGAAGAGACCCAGTACTTC.

The sample holds a few counts of this clonotype. The V and J genes are TRBV24-1 and TRBJ2-1; D possibly corresponds to TRBD2 (5 bases). Germline CDR1 and CDR2: KGHDR and SFDVKD. Trimming shortened V by 3 bases and J by 6 bases, and 11 bases separated the two germline ends. The CDR3 covers 14 residues. CDR3 DNA sequence: TGTGCCACCAGTGATCCCAAGCGGAGCAATGAGCAGTTCTTC. This encodes CATSDPKRSNEQFF.

The chain is built from TRBV4-1 and TRBJ2-7; the D call may be TRBD1 or TRBD2 (5 bases each). Germline lookup yields CDR1 MGHRA and CDR2 YSYEKL. CDR3 length equals 15 residues. V dropped 3 bases and J dropped 2 bases, with 14 bases sitting between them. The CDR3 region is CASSQTGRDPYEQYF. CDR3 DNA: TGCGCCAGCAGCCAGACGGGAAGGGACCCCTACGAGCAGTACTTC.

The chain employs TRBV14 and TRBJ2-5; D possibly matches TRBD1 or TRBD2 (6 bases each). Trimming stripped 3 bases from V and 2 bases from J, with 16 bases between. Germline V lookup: CDR1 SGHDN, CDR2 FVKESK. The CDR3 totals 16 residues. The CDR3 region is CASSQRRGVVQETQYF. The CDR3 DNA reads as TGTGCCAGCAGCCAGCGGAGGGGGGTCGTGCAAGAGACCCAGTACTTC.

A single count supports this clonotype. The chain links TRBV9 to TRBJ1-6; 9 bases align to TRBD1. CDR1 is SGDLS and CDR2 is YYNGEE in the germline V gene. The CDR3 length is 15 residues. The junction had 4 bases not matched to a gene; V was cut back by 4 bases and J by 5 bases. The DNA of the CDR3 is TGTGCCAGCAGCCCCCGGGACAGGGATAATTCACCCCTCCACTTT. It specifies CASSPRDRDNSPLHF. Looking up the rest from reference TRBV9 and TRBJ1-6 gives the full variable domain: DSGVTQTPKHLITATGQRVTLRCSPRSGDLSVYWYQQSLDQGLQFLIQYYNGEERAKGNILERFSAQQFPDLHSELNLSSLELGDSALYFCASSPRDRDNSPLHFGNGTRLTVT.

With respect to this clonotype: A much larger clone is a single base away; this may be a read error. The chain uses TRBV6-8 and TRBJ2-5; D uncertain. The CDR3 extends over 13 amino acids. Germline V gene sequence: CDR1 MNHGY, CDR2 SAAAGT. The CDR3 here is CASSVNFQETHYF. The CDR3 nucleotides read TGTGCCAGCAGTGTTAACTTCCAAGAGACCCATTACTTC.

The chain is built from TRBV29-1 and TRBJ2-3; 14 bases line up with TRBD2. Germline trimming cut 6 bases from V and 0 bases from J; bases unmatched to any gene: 8. Germline CDR1 reads SQVTM; CDR2 reads ANQGSEA. This CDR3 region has 17 residues. The CDR3 sequence is CSVGGTSGGTSTDTQYF. CDR3 DNA sequence: TGCAGCGTGGGCGGGACTAGCGGGGGAACCAGCACAGATACGCAGTATTTT.

The rearrangement uses TRBV14 and TRBJ2-1; the D is unclear. CDR1 is SGHDN, CDR2 FVKESK, per germline. With 1 base removed from V and 9 bases from J, the gap between germline ends came to 7 bases. The CDR3 is 12 residues long. The CDR3 loop is CASSQVLGEQFF. CDR3 coding DNA: TGTGCCAGCAGCCAAGTGCTGGGTGAGCAGTTCTTC.